This T cell receptor (beta chain) originates from a study of blood T cells in healthy people across ages. PCR was performed a second time for 7 to 11 cycles using a sample-barcoded 5' primer and a J-beta primer mix. Each cDNA molecule, via a template-switch adaptor with 12 random nucleotides, was tagged. Each CDR3 protein gets one entry after TCRdb re-called the 5' RACE reads with MiXCR. This table has hundreds of thousands of distinct CDR3 sequences, about a third appearing once. This CDR3 has 15 amino acids. Germline CDR1 reads LGHNA; CDR2 reads YSLEER. V dropped 0 bases and J dropped 4 bases, with 10 bases sitting between them.

The chain carries TRBV4-3 and TRBJ1-3; a possible D gene is TRBD1 (6 bases). The source material was blood. The source is an elderly woman in good health. The CDR3 loop reads CASSQDRGAGNTIYF. CDR3 coding DNA: TGCGCCAGCAGCCAAGACAGGGGAGCGGGAAACACCATATATTTT.